The following is a TCR beta chain sequence with its context. Its antigen remains unidentified. The CDR3 contains 15 residues. CDR1 is KGHSH, CDR2 LQKENI, per germline. V was clipped by 3 bases and J by 0 bases, with 11 bases between them. Template-switching 5'RACE yielded the TCR cDNA; a universal primer site and UMIs were added in the process. TCRdb passed the 5' RACE reads through MiXCR, listing each CDR3 protein once. The table shows 200,000 to 300,000 distinct CDR3 sequences, with less than 9% occurring only once. The sample is drawn from a study of T cells after yellow fever vaccination. Overall study findings and caveats: Clonotypes shared by both compartments, CD4 and CD8, made up a small share. Reappearance after the booster was observed for most primary-vaccination clones (roughly 97% CD4, over 75% CD8). Secondary responses were weaker yet peaked faster, day 5 versus 15.

The sample was CD4+ T cells sorted from PBMCs, taken 15 days after the yellow fever booster vaccination. This sequence originates from a man aged 25 to 45 who received the YFV17D yellow fever vaccine. This chain connects TRBV18 to TRBJ1-1; TRBD1 might be the D (5 bases). CDR3 nucleotide sequence: TGTGCCAGCTCACCCGAACAGGTGATGAACACTGAAGCTTTCTTT. Amino acid sequence: CASSPEQVMNTEAFF.